Listed here are 3 T cell receptor beta chains from one sample, sequenced in a study of beta chain features in type 1 diabetes. Study observations and caveats: In all four CD4+ subsets, TCRB CDR3 length was significantly, moderately reduced in type 1 diabetes.

Reverse transcribing all isolated RNA meant expressed TCRB transcripts were sequenced. Some clones are missing from TCRdb's copy, which holds only in-frame ones; the method was immunoSEQ multiplex PCR. The profile shows 230,000 or so clones, approximately 16% of them singletons. Their recognized antigens are unknown. The specimen sequenced was naive CD4+ T cells from blood. These TCRs come from a man aged 30 to 39 with type 1 diabetes.

The chain recombines TRBV29-1 with TRBJ2-6; unclear D gene. Germline V lookup: CDR1 SQVTM, CDR2 ANQGSEA. The length of the CDR3 is 12 residues. V lost 7 bases and J 1 base, leaving 5 bases between the germline ends. CDR3 loop: CSALSGANVLTF. The CDR3 nucleotides read TGCAGCGCTCTGTCTGGGGCCAACGTCCTGACTTTC.

This clone was recorded a few times. The chain joins TRBV29-1 to TRBJ2-3; D ambiguous. This CDR3 comprises 14 residues. Deletions cut 1 base from V and 3 bases from J, with 11 bases between. From germline, CDR1 is SQVTM and CDR2 ANQGSEA. CDR3 region: CSVEGPLGTDTQYF. The CDR3 coding sequence is TGCAGCGTTGAAGGCCCGCTTGGGACAGATACGCAGTATTTT.

This clone came up a few times. The genes are TRBV11-1 and TRBJ2-7; 8 nucleotides agree with TRBD2. There are 18 residues in the CDR3. Germline CDR1 reads SGHAT; CDR2 reads FQDESV (reference sequence). With V trimmed by 4 bases and J by 4 bases, 18 bases remained unmatched. The CDR3 spells CASSYRIGQSGTRYEQYF. The CDR3 coding sequence is TGTGCCAGCAGCTACAGGATAGGACAGAGCGGGACTAGATACGAGCAGTACTTC.